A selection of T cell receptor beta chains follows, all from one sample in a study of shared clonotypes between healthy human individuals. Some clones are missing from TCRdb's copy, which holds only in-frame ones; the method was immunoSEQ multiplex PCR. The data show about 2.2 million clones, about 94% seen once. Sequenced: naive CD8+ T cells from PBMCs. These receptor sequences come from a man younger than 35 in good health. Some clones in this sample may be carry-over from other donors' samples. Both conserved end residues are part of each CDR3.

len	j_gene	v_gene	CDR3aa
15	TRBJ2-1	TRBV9	CASSVTWGLADEQFF
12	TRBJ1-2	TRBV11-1	CASSSRGDGYTF
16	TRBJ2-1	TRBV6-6	CASSRGLAGAHNEQFF
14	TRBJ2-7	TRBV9	CASSVGGGYYEQYF
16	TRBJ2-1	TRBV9	CASSPPTGASYNEQFF
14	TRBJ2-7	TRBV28	CASTPLAGAYEQYF
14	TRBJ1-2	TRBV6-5	CASSYTRGADGYTF
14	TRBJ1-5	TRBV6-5	CASSYSRVNQPQHF
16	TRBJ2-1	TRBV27	CASSHPLESSYNEQFF
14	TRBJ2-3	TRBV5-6	CASSLGLVGDTQYF
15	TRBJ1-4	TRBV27	CASSFTRGTNEKLFF
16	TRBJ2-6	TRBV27	CASSPRTASGANVLTF
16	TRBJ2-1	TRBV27	CASTPGGAGRYNEQFF
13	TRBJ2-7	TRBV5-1	CASSLRPTYEQYF
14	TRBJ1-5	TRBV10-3	CATRDRGVGQPQHF
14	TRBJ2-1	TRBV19	CASRLAGVGNEQFF
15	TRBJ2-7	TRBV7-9	CASSDTDIGSSEQYF
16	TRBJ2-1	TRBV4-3	CASSQVLIGVGNEQFF
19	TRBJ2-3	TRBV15	CATSKDRVVLAEPGDTQYF
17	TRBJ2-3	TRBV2	CASSEYLAGPYTDTQYF
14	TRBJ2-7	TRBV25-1	CASSDRQASYEQYF
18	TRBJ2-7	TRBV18	CASSPRDPARGLQYEQYF
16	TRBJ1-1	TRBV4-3	CASSQDEEGGRTEAFF
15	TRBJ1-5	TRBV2	CASSELDISNQPQHF
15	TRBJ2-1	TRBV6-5	CASSLSGSSYNEQFF
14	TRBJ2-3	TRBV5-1	CASSPGQGADTQYF
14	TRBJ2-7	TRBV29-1	CSVVLRQTTYEQYF
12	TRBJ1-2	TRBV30	CAWSPYLYGYTF
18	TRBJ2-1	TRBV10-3	CAISESSPSGPTYNEQFF
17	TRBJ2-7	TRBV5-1	CASSLETGYRHSYEQYF
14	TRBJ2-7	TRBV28	CASSFPGSTYEQYF
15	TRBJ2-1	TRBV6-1	CASRGGLATNNEQFF
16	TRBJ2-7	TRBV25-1	CASSGSGTVLVYEQYF
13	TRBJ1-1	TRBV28	CASSLVGGTEAFF
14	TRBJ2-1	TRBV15	CATSRTELAGEQFF
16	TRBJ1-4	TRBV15	CATSRDVPGDPEKLFF
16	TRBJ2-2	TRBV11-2	CASRTSGGANTGELFF
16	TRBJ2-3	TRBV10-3	CATHTGTSDRTDTQYF